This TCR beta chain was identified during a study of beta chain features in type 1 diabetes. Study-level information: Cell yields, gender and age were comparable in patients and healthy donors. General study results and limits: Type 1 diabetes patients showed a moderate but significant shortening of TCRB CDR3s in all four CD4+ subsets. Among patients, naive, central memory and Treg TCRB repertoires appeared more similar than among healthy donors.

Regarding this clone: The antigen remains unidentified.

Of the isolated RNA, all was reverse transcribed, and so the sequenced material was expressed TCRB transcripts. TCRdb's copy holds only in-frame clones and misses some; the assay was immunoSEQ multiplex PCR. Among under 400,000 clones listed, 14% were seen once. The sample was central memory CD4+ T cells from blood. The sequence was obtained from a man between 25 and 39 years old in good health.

The CDR3 region is CASGNGLAGSSEQFF. In nucleotides, the CDR3 is TGTGCTAGTGGTAATGGACTAGCGGGGAGTAGTGAGCAGTTCTTC. The chain joins TRBV12-5 to TRBJ2-1; 12 positions match TRBD2. Losses at the gene ends were 5 bases for V and 9 bases for J; bases not matched to a gene: 8. The CDR3 has 15 residues. Looked up from germline, CDR1 is LGHNT and CDR2 is FRNRAP.